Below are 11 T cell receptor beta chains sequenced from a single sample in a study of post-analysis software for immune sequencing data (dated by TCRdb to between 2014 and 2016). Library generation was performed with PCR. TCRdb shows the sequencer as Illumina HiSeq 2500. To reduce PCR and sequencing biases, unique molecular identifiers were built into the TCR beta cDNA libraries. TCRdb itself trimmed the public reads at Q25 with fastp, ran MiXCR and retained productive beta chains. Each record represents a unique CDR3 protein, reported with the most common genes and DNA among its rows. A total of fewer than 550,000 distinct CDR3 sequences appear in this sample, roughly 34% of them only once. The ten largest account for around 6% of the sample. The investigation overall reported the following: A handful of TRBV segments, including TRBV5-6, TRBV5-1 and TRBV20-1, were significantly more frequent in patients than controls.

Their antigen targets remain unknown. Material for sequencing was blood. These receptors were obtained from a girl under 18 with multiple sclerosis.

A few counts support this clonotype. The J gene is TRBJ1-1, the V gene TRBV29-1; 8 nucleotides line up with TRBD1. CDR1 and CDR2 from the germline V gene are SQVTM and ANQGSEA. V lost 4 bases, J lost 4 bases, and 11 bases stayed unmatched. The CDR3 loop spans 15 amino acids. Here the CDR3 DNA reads TGCAGCGTTGCCCTATCAGGGGGCGCAGCCACTGAAGCTTTCTTT. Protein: CSVALSGGAATEAFF.

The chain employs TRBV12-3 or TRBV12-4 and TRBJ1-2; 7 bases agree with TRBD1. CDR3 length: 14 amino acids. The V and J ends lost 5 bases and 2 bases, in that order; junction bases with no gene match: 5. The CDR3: CASSNRGQNYGYTF. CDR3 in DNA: TGTGCCAGCAGTAACAGGGGCCAGAACTATGGCTACACCTTC.

The CDR3 spells CASITVGMGNEQYF. In nucleotides, the CDR3 is TGTGCCAGCATAACAGTGGGGATGGGGAATGAGCAGTACTTC. The rearrangement joins TRBV28 to TRBJ2-5; no firm D call. Trimming removed 7 bases from V and 11 bases from J, with 23 bases in between. CDR1 and CDR2 from the germline V gene are MDHEN and SYDVKM. This CDR3 has 14 amino acids. The whole variable domain, remainder taken from reference TRBV28 and TRBJ2-5, is DVKVTQSSRYLVKRTGEKVFLECVQDMDHENMFWYRQDPGLGLRLIYFSYDVKMKEKGDIPEGYSVSREKKERFSLILESASTNQTSMYLCASITVGMGNEQYFGPGTRLLVL.

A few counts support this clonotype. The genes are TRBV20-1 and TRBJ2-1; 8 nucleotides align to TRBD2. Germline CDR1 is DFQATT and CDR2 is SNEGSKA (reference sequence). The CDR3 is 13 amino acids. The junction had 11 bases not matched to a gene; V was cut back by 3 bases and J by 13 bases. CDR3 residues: CSASPGGEETQFF. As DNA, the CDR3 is TGCAGTGCTAGTCCCGGGGGGGAAGAGACCCAGTTCTTC.

CDR3 sequence (DNA): TGCGCCAGCAGTCCGGACAGCTTGAACACTGAAGCTTTCTTT. It codes for CASSPDSLNTEAFF. This chain uses TRBV10-2 with TRBJ1-1, with D maybe TRBD1 (6 bases). CDR1 is WSHSY and CDR2 is SAAADI in the germline V gene. V lost 5 bases and J lost 0, with 10 bases in between. The CDR3 totals 14 residues.

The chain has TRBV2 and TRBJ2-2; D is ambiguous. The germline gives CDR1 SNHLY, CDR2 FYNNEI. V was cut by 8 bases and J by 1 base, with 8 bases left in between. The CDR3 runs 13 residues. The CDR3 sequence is CASRTENTGELFF. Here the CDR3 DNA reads TGTGCCAGCCGGACCGAGAACACCGGGGAGCTGTTTTTT.

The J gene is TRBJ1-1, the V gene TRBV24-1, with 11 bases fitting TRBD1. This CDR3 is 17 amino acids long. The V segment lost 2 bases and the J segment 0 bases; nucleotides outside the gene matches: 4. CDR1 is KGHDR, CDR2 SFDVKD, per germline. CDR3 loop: CATSDSRTGGLNTEAFF. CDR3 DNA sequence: TGTGCCACCAGTGATTCCCGGACAGGGGGCTTGAACACTGAAGCTTTCTTT.

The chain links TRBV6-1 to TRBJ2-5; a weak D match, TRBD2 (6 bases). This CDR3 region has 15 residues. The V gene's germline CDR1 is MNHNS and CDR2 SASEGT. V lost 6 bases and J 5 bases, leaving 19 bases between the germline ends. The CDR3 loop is CASSPTGGIQETQYF. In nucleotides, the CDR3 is TGTGCCAGCAGCCCCACTGGGGGGATTCAGGAGACCCAGTACTTC.

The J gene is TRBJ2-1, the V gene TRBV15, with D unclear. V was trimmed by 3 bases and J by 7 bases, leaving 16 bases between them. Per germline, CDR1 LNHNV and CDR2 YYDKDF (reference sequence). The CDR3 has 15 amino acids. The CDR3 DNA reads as TGTGCCACCAGCAGCCGTTCAATTTCCGTGAATGAGCAGTTCTTC. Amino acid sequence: CATSSRSISVNEQFF.

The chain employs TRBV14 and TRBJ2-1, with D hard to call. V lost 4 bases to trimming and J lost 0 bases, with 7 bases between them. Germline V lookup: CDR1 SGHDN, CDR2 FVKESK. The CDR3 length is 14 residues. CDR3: CASSPRYSYNEQFF. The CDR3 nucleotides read TGTGCCAGCAGCCCGAGGTACTCCTACAATGAGCAGTTCTTC.

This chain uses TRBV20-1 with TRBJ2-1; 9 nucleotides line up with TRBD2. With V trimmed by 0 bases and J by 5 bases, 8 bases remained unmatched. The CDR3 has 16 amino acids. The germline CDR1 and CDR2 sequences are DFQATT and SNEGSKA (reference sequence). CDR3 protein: CSARDFAGGPHNEQFF. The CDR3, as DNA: TGCAGTGCTAGAGATTTTGCGGGGGGGCCCCACAATGAGCAGTTCTTC.